The subject of this entry is one TCR beta chain. Its antigen remains unknown. The sample originates from a study of graft-versus-host responses after intestinal transplantation. Overall study: Each recipient received a multivisceral, liver-intestinal, or isolated intestinal graft.

CDR3 length: 17 residues. Per germline, CDR1 MDHEN and CDR2 SYDVKM. With 4 bases clipped from V and 6 bases from J, the junction kept 14 bases outside the gene matches. Only in-frame clones appear in the TCRdb table, and some are missing; sequencing was by immunoSEQ multiplex PCR. The sample includes 62,000 or so clones, 85% to 95% seen only once; the top ten take less than 2%. Study results and caveats: HvG clone declines early post-transplant were associated with peak circulating GvH levels. Allografts from individuals with graft-donor T cell macrochimerism displayed high graft-versus-host to host-versus-graft clonal ratios.

The gene calls are TRBV28 and TRBJ2-7, with TRBD2 identical over 11 bases. The sequence was obtained from a human donor who was the organ donor for an intestinal transplant. Material: unstimulated CD8+ T cells sorted from spleen or lymph node cells, obtained before transplant. CDR3: CASSSNSSGRPRREQYF. In DNA form, the CDR3 reads TGTGCCAGCAGTTCGAACTCTAGCGGGAGGCCCCGCCGCGAGCAGTACTTC.